The entry below describes one T cell receptor beta chain. No antigen is known for it. It has no much larger one-base neighbor in the sample; base qualities were not kept. The germline V gene sets CDR1 to SGHRS and CDR2 to YFSETQ. V is cut back by 10 bases and J by 1 base, with 9 bases in the junction unmatched. Taken from cysteine to phenylalanine, the CDR3 has 14 residues. The DNA shown is the 42-base CDR3, in frame from base 1. This sample was taken from a study of response to subunit inactivated influenza vaccine (dated by TCRdb to the late 2010s). In the study overall: The study used deep quantitative T cell receptor repertoire profiling to track responses to a trivalent subunit inactivated influenza vaccine. Broader findings and caveats from the paper: According to the authors, only a limited number of new T cells may be recruited by each seasonal influenza vaccination.

Library generation was performed with RT-PCR. Data came from an Illumina HiSeq 2500. Starting from the raw public reads, TCRdb applied fastp trimming at Q25, assembled clones with MiXCR and retained in-frame beta chains. Records with the same CDR3 protein are collapsed into one entry carrying the most frequent genes and DNA. In all, the sample holds 600,000 to 850,000 distinct CDR3 sequences, and 11% to 15% of those were seen once. Together, the top ten hold 7.5% to 8% of the sample. The input for sequencing was PBMCs from blood, taken 14 to 15 days before vaccination. The TCR sequence derives from a man in his fifties who received an inactivated influenza vaccine. Donor details come from another sample of the same person, matched by shared clones. The sequence is built from TRBV5-1 and TRBJ2-3; TRBD1 matches 7 bases in the middle. The CDR3 loop reads CAGSTGIGTDTQYF. The DNA reads as follows: TGCGCCGGTTCGACAGGGATTGGCACAGATACGCAGTATTTT.